This T cell receptor (beta chain) was sequenced in a study of T cell responses to AZD1222 COVID-19 vaccine. Trimming left V 3 bases short and J 1 base short, with 6 bases between. In germline, CDR1 is KGHSH, CDR2 LQKENI. CDR3 length: 13 amino acids. The assay was immunoSEQ multiplex PCR, and TCRdb's table has in-frame clones only and misses some. The repertoire consists of some 140,000 clones, with about 93% occurring once and the leading ten covering 0.85% to 0.95%. V is TRBV18 and J is TRBJ1-2; maybe TRBD1 (5 bases). This specimen was peripheral blood, taken on day 0 of AZD1222 vaccination. This receptor was obtained from an adult in good health. CDR3 sequence reads: CASSPTDNYGYTF. The CDR3 nucleotides read TGTGCCAGCTCACCGACAGATAACTATGGCTACACCTTC. The whole variable domain, remainder taken from reference TRBV18 and TRBJ1-2, is NAGVMQNPRHLVRRRGQEARLRCSPMKGHSHVYWYRQLPEEGLKFMVYLQKENIIDESGMPKERFSAEFPKEGPSILRIQQVVRGDSAAYFCASSPTDNYGYTFGSGTRLTVV.